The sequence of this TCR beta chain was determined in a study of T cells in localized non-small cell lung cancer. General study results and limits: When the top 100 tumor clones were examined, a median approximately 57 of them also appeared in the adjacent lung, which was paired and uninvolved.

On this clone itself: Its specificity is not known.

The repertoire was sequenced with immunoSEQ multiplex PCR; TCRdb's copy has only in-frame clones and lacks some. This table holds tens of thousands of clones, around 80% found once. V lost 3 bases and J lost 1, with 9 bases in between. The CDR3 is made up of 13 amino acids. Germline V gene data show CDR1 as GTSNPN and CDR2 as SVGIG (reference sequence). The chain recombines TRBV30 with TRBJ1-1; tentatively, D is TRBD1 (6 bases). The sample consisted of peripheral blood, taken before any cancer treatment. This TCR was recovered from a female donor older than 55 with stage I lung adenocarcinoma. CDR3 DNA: TGTGCCTGGAGACAGGGAAGGAACACTGAAGCTTTCTTT. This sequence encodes CAWRQGRNTEAFF.